A selection of T cell receptor beta chains follows, all from one sample in a study of identifying expanded T cells in peripheral blood. Method: immunoSEQ multiplex PCR; TCRdb's copy keeps in-frame clones and lacks some. The sample includes approximately 58,000 clones, 89% of them seen just once. The material sequenced was blood. The receptors here all came from a person between 18 and 70 years old in good health. The CDR3 runs from the conserved cysteine through the conserved F or W. Each record gives: clone size, CDR3 length, J gene, V gene, D gene, CDR3 DNA, CDR3 protein. D genes are given only for firm matches. Clone size is stated in some rows and not others, as once, few, many or a class when expanded.

abundance: NA; len: 10; j_gene: TRBJ2-3; v_gene: TRBV20-1; d_gene: NA; CDR3nt: TGCAGTGCTAGTCAAGATACGCAGTATTTT; CDR3aa: CSASQDTQYF
abundance: NA; len: 13; j_gene: TRBJ1-2; v_gene: TRBV4-3; d_gene: NA; CDR3nt: TGCGCCAGCAGCCAGGGAGCTAACTATGGCTACACCTTC; CDR3aa: CASSQGANYGYTF
abundance: NA; len: 15; j_gene: TRBJ2-3; v_gene: TRBV5-1; d_gene: TRBD1; CDR3nt: TGCGCCAGCAGCATTGGACAGGGGGGCACAGATACGCAGTATTTT; CDR3aa: CASSIGQGGTDTQYF
abundance: once; len: 16; j_gene: TRBJ2-3; v_gene: TRBV7-9; d_gene: TRBD1; CDR3nt: TGTGCCAGCAGCCCCCTCGAGACAGGGATCACAGATACGCAGTATTTT; CDR3aa: CASSPLETGITDTQYF
abundance: NA; len: 14; j_gene: TRBJ1-4; v_gene: TRBV10-3; d_gene: NA; CDR3nt: TGTGCCATCAGTGTAGAGGGTGGGGATGAAAAACTGTTTTTT; CDR3aa: CAISVEGGDEKLFF
abundance: NA; len: 17; j_gene: TRBJ1-6; v_gene: TRBV5-6; d_gene: NA; CDR3nt: TGTGCCAGCAGCCGAGGTTGGGGCCACTCCTATAATTCACCCCTCCACTTT; CDR3aa: CASSRGWGHSYNSPLHF
abundance: NA; len: 15; j_gene: TRBJ2-3; v_gene: TRBV7-2; d_gene: TRBD1; CDR3nt: TGTGCCAGCAGCTCACCGGGACAGACCGCAGATACGCAGTATTTT; CDR3aa: CASSSPGQTADTQYF
abundance: NA; len: 13; j_gene: TRBJ1-2; v_gene: TRBV18; d_gene: NA; CDR3nt: TGTGCCAGCTCCCGACAGGATTCTGATGGCTACACCTTC; CDR3aa: CASSRQDSDGYTF
abundance: NA; len: 13; j_gene: TRBJ2-3; v_gene: TRBV10-3; d_gene: TRBD1; CDR3nt: TGTGCCATCAGTGGAACAGGGGGAGATACGCAGTATTTT; CDR3aa: CAISGTGGDTQYF
abundance: NA; len: 15; j_gene: TRBJ2-7; v_gene: TRBV7-2; d_gene: TRBD2; CDR3nt: TGTGCCAGCAGCTTTGCGGGAGTCCCTAACTACGAGCAGTACTTC; CDR3aa: CASSFAGVPNYEQYF
abundance: NA; len: 12; j_gene: TRBJ1-2; v_gene: TRBV6-6; d_gene: TRBD1; CDR3nt: TGTGCCAGCACCCAGGGGGCTCGGGGCTACACCTTC; CDR3aa: CASTQGARGYTF
abundance: NA; len: 14; j_gene: TRBJ2-5; v_gene: TRBV7-3; d_gene: NA; CDR3nt: TGTGCCAGCAGCTTAGGCCTAGATGCGGAGACCCAGTACTTC; CDR3aa: CASSLGLDAETQYF
abundance: NA; len: 15; j_gene: TRBJ1-1; v_gene: TRBV9; d_gene: NA; CDR3nt: TGTGCCAGCAGCGTTGGGGCCGCTGGGAACACTGAAGCTTTCTTT; CDR3aa: CASSVGAAGNTEAFF
abundance: NA; len: 16; j_gene: TRBJ2-5; v_gene: TRBV7-8; d_gene: NA; CDR3nt: TGTGCCAGCACGGCGCCGGGTGGGAAGGGGGAAGAGACCCAGTACTTC; CDR3aa: CASTAPGGKGEETQYF
abundance: NA; len: 17; j_gene: TRBJ1-2; v_gene: TRBV5-4; d_gene: TRBD1; CDR3nt: TGCGCCAGCAGCCCGTTATTGTGGACAGGGGAAAGCTATGGCTACACCTTC; CDR3aa: CASSPLLWTGESYGYTF
abundance: once; len: 13; j_gene: TRBJ1-4; v_gene: TRBV11-2; d_gene: NA; CDR3nt: TGTGCCAGCAGCCCTGGGGTAGGGACAAAACTGTTTTTT; CDR3aa: CASSPGVGTKLFF
abundance: NA; len: 15; j_gene: TRBJ2-3; v_gene: TRBV9; d_gene: TRBD1; CDR3nt: TGTGCCAGCAGCGTAGCCGGACAGGGAACAGATACGCAGTATTTT; CDR3aa: CASSVAGQGTDTQYF
abundance: NA; len: 14; j_gene: TRBJ2-2; v_gene: TRBV6-5; d_gene: TRBD2; CDR3nt: TGTGCCAGCAGACTAGCGGTGCACACCGGGGAGCTGTTTTTT; CDR3aa: CASRLAVHTGELFF
abundance: NA; len: 16; j_gene: TRBJ2-1; v_gene: TRBV5-1; d_gene: TRBD2; CDR3nt: TGCGCCAGCAGCATCTCCGGGACTAGCGGGATCAATGAGCAGTTCTTC; CDR3aa: CASSISGTSGINEQFF
abundance: once; len: 14; j_gene: TRBJ1-1; v_gene: TRBV18; d_gene: NA; CDR3nt: TGTGCCAGCTCACCGCTGGGGCCGAACACTGAAGCTTTCTTT; CDR3aa: CASSPLGPNTEAFF
abundance: NA; len: 16; j_gene: TRBJ2-3; v_gene: TRBV6-4; d_gene: TRBD2; CDR3nt: TGTGCCAGCAGTGCGACTAGCGGGAGTTCAGATGATACGCAGTATTTT; CDR3aa: CASSATSGSSDDTQYF
abundance: NA; len: 12; j_gene: TRBJ2-3; v_gene: TRBV19; d_gene: NA; CDR3nt: TGTGCCAGTAGTATAGAAACAGATACGCAGTATTTT; CDR3aa: CASSIETDTQYF
abundance: NA; len: 13; j_gene: TRBJ2-7; v_gene: TRBV7-2; d_gene: TRBD1; CDR3nt: TGTGCCAGCAGCTGGGACAGTTACTACGAGCAGTACTTC; CDR3aa: CASSWDSYYEQYF
abundance: NA; len: 13; j_gene: TRBJ1-2; v_gene: TRBV7-8; d_gene: TRBD1; CDR3nt: TGTGCCAGCAGCGTGACAGGGGAGGATGGCTACACCTTC; CDR3aa: CASSVTGEDGYTF
abundance: NA; len: 13; j_gene: TRBJ1-1; v_gene: TRBV11-2; d_gene: NA; CDR3nt: TGTGCCAGCAGTTCTCCTCAGAACACTGAAGCTTTCTTT; CDR3aa: CASSSPQNTEAFF
abundance: NA; len: 12; j_gene: TRBJ1-2; v_gene: TRBV6-1; d_gene: NA; CDR3nt: TGTGCCAGCAGTGACAGCATCTATGGCTACACCTTC; CDR3aa: CASSDSIYGYTF
abundance: NA; len: 16; j_gene: TRBJ2-7; v_gene: TRBV4-2; d_gene: TRBD2; CDR3nt: TGTGCCAGCAGCCAAGATATGCGGAGCGGGACCTACGAGCAGTACTTC; CDR3aa: CASSQDMRSGTYEQYF
abundance: NA; len: 16; j_gene: TRBJ2-6; v_gene: TRBV29-1; d_gene: TRBD1; CDR3nt: TGCAGCGTTGGAGGACAGGGGGGCTCTGGGGCCAACGTCCTGACTTTC; CDR3aa: CSVGGQGGSGANVLTF
abundance: once; len: 14; j_gene: TRBJ2-3; v_gene: TRBV4-1; d_gene: NA; CDR3nt: TGCGCCAGCAGCTTGACGACTGTCACAGATACGCAGTATTTT; CDR3aa: CASSLTTVTDTQYF
abundance: NA; len: 16; j_gene: TRBJ1-3; v_gene: TRBV29-1; d_gene: TRBD1; CDR3nt: TGCAGCGTTATCGGGACAGGACTTATCTCTGGAAACACCATATATTTT; CDR3aa: CSVIGTGLISGNTIYF